Below, 17 T cell receptor beta chains from the same sample are listed, as sequenced in a study of OX40 agonist ivuxolimab in advanced cancers. TCRdb's copy holds only in-frame clones and misses some; the assay was immunoSEQ multiplex PCR. The sample has about 70,000 clones; around nine tenths are singletons. This specimen consisted of CD4+ or CD8+ T cells sorted from blood, obtained in a trial of the OX40 agonist ivuxolimab. These receptors were collected from an adult with an advanced solid tumor such as melanoma, head and neck, liver or kidney cancer.

This clone has a handful of counts. The chain couples TRBV4-1 to TRBJ1-2; D ambiguous. Between the trimmed V and J ends, which lost 0 bases and 5 bases, there was a span of 19 bases. This CDR3 has 17 amino acids. Germline loops: CDR1 MGHRA, CDR2 YSYEKL. DNA for the CDR3: TGCGCCAGCAGCCAAGAGGAAGACACGAGAGGAGTTTATGGCTACACCTTC. Amino acids: CASSQEEDTRGVYGYTF.

Here the CDR3 reads CAWSLDTFTDTQYF. CDR3 nucleotide sequence: TGTGCCTGGAGTTTAGACACTTTCACAGATACGCAGTATTTT. The chain has TRBV30 and TRBJ2-3, with D unclear. Trimming took 2 bases from V and 2 from J, leaving 11 bases between them. There are 14 residues in the CDR3. Germline V gene sequence: CDR1 GTSNPN, CDR2 SVGIG (reference sequence).

The count of this clone is one. V gene TRBV19 combines with J gene TRBJ2-3; a weak D match, TRBD1 (6 bases). This CDR3 comprises 15 residues. Germline-derived CDR1 and CDR2 are LNHDA and SQIVND (reference sequence). V lost 7 bases and J lost 6, with 20 bases in between. The CDR3 bases are TGTGCCAGTACCAAGGGGGTAGCAGGAACGGATACGCAGTATTTT. Amino acids: CASTKGVAGTDTQYF.

The chain carries TRBV18 and TRBJ2-7; the match to TRBD1 covers 8 bases. J gave up 6 bases and V 6 bases, and 16 bases lay outside the gene matches. The CDR3 is made up of 16 amino acids. Germline assignment: CDR1 KGHSH and CDR2 LQKENI. CDR3 coding DNA: TGTGCCAGCTCTCCCGGACAGGGACCCGCCATAGGCGAGCAGTACTTC. Residues: CASSPGQGPAIGEQYF.

In this sample, this clone turned up once. The chain uses TRBV5-4 and TRBJ1-3; tentative D call: TRBD1 (6 bases). The V gene lost 0 bases and the J gene lost 0 bases, with 13 bases spanning the gap. The germline V gene has CDR1 SGHNT and CDR2 YYREEE (reference sequence). CDR3 length: 17 residues. For the CDR3, the DNA is TGTGCCAGCAGCTTGGCTGGGGGCAGGGGCTCTGGAAACACCATATATTTT. Protein sequence: CASSLAGGRGSGNTIYF.

This clone was observed a few times. The chain links TRBV2 to TRBJ1-3; D not certain. This CDR3 has 13 residues. Germline CDR1 is SNHLY and CDR2 is FYNNEI. Trimming pared 1 base from V and 7 bases from J, leaving 8 bases between. CDR3 coding DNA: TGTGCCAGCAGTGAAGATGTGGGGAACACCATATATTTT. Encoded protein: CASSEDVGNTIYF.

The genes are TRBV11-2 and TRBJ1-1, with D perhaps matching TRBD1 (6 bases). V lost 1 base and J 5 bases, leaving 11 bases between the germline ends. This CDR3 contains 14 residues. Looked up from germline, CDR1 is SGHAT and CDR2 is FQNNGV. CDR3 DNA sequence: TGTGCCAGCAGCTTAGTGAGGGGGAGGACTGAAGCTTTCTTT. This gives the protein CASSLVRGRTEAFF. Full variable domain (outside the CDR3, taken from reference TRBV11-2 and TRBJ1-1): EAGVAQSPRYKIIEKRQSVAFWCNPISGHATLYWYQQILGQGPKLLIQFQNNGVVDDSQLPKDRFSAERLKGVDSTLKIQPAKLEDSAVYLCASSLVRGRTEAFFGQGTRLTVV.

This chain links TRBV11-2 with TRBJ2-5; perhaps TRBD2 as D (6 bases). Per the germline V gene, CDR1 is SGHAT and CDR2 is FQNNGV. CDR3 length: 15 residues. V lost 3 bases and J 2 bases, leaving 13 bases between the germline ends. The CDR3 region is CASSFRTGLQETQYF. The CDR3 DNA follows: TGTGCCAGCAGCTTCCGGACGGGACTGCAAGAGACCCAGTACTTC.

J is TRBJ1-1 and V is TRBV18, with TRBD1 as a possible D gene (5 bases). From germline, CDR1 is KGHSH and CDR2 LQKENI. CDR3 length: 14 amino acids. Between the trimmed V and J ends, which lost 4 bases and 7 bases, there was a span of 16 bases. DNA of the CDR3: TGTGCCAGCTCACGGAACGGGGGACGCAGTGAAGCTTTCTTT. Its translation: CASSRNGGRSEAFF. Full variable domain (rest looked up from reference TRBV18 and TRBJ1-1): NAGVMQNPRHLVRRRGQEARLRCSPMKGHSHVYWYRQLPEEGLKFMVYLQKENIIDESGMPKERFSAEFPKEGPSILRIQQVVRGDSAAYFCASSRNGGRSEAFFGQGTRLTVV.

The rearrangement uses TRBV7-2 and TRBJ2-5; 8 nucleotides line up with TRBD2. The CDR3 length is 15 residues. Unmatched junction bases numbered 10, after V lost 5 bases and J lost 5 bases. The V gene's germline CDR1 is SGHTA and CDR2 FQGNSA. The CDR3 reads CASSPVSGGLETQYF. CDR3 coding DNA: TGTGCCAGCAGCCCCGTCTCGGGGGGGTTGGAGACCCAGTACTTC. Full variable domain (outside the CDR3, taken from reference TRBV7-2 and TRBJ2-5): GAGVSQSPSNKVTEKGKDVELRCDPISGHTALYWYRQSLGQGLEFLIYFQGNSAPDKSGLPSDRFSAERTGGSVSTLTIQRTQQEDSAVYLCASSPVSGGLETQYFGPGTRLLVL.

The chain has TRBV10-3 and TRBJ2-3, with TRBD2 as a possible D gene (6 bases). The V end was cut by 6 bases, the J end by 3 bases, with 10 bases between. The V gene's germline CDR1 is ENHRY and CDR2 SYGVKD. The CDR3 length is 13 residues. The CDR3 region is CAIRGGATDTQYF. CDR3 sequence (DNA): TGTGCCATCAGGGGAGGCGCGACAGATACGCAGTATTTT.

V gene TRBV6-5 combines with J gene TRBJ1-3, with 9 bases that match TRBD1. J was trimmed by 4 bases and V by 6 bases; bases with no gene match: 4. There are 14 residues in the CDR3. Germline values: CDR1 MNHEY, CDR2 SVGAGI. This CDR3 reads CASRQGASGNTIYF. The CDR3, as DNA: TGTGCCAGCAGACAGGGGGCTTCGGGAAACACCATATATTTT.

Here the CDR3 DNA reads TGTGCCAGTAGTATCGCACAGGGGACGCGTGGCTACACCTTC. Translating it yields CASSIAQGTRGYTF. V is TRBV19 and J is TRBJ1-2, with TRBD1 matching over 7 bases. Germline loops: CDR1 LNHDA, CDR2 SQIVND (reference sequence). V lost 3 bases, J lost 7 bases, and 8 bases stayed unmatched. This CDR3 contains 14 residues.

CDR3 region: CASSFTTVPRAQYF. DNA for the CDR3: TGTGCCAGCAGTTTCACTACAGTCCCCAGGGCCCAGTACTTC. This rearrangement joins TRBV7-2 to TRBJ2-5, with TRBD1 as a possible D gene (5 bases). V lost 6 bases and J lost 9, with 20 bases in between. The CDR3 spans 14 residues. Germline lookup yields CDR1 SGHTA and CDR2 FQGNSA.

Worth noting for this clone: This sample includes further DNA sequences coding for the same CDR3. The genes are TRBV6-1 and TRBJ2-7; possible D gene TRBD1, 5 bases. The germline V and J ends were trimmed by 2 bases and 3 bases, with 11 bases remaining between them. The length of the CDR3 is 14 residues. Germline CDR1 reads MNHNS; CDR2 reads SASEGT. The CDR3 loop reads CASSESGNLYEQYF. CDR3 bases: TGTGCCAGCAGTGAATCAGGGAATCTCTACGAGCAGTACTTC.

The CDR3 is CASSLGQVLNSPLHF. DNA of the CDR3: TGTGCCAGCAGTCTGGGACAGGTTCTGAATTCACCCCTCCACTTT. The chain recombines TRBV2 with TRBJ1-6, with 8 bases lining up with TRBD1. The CDR3 totals 15 residues. In germline, CDR1 is SNHLY, CDR2 FYNNEI. V lost 5 bases to trimming and J lost 7 bases; unmatched junction nucleotides: 7.

The J gene is TRBJ1-2, the V gene TRBV6-5; D is ambiguous. The CDR3 totals 14 residues. Germline assignment: CDR1 MNHEY and CDR2 SVGAGI. The V end lost 6 bases, the J end lost 6 bases, and 17 bases lay between the germline ends. DNA for the CDR3: TGTGCCAGCAGCACCCTGACACCTACCCATGGCTACACCTTC. This translates into CASSTLTPTHGYTF.